Listed here is a single T cell receptor beta chain. This sample is drawn from a study of blood T cell repertoires in COVID-19. At the level of the study: Sites across the United States, Italy and Spain contributed samples from acute and convalescent COVID-19. The analysed material was cDNA or gDNA that came from T cells, B-cell-depleted T cells, or PBMCs.

As processed by the authors: Nucleated cell counts were estimated from reference gene primer amplification. Sequencing used immunoSEQ multiplex PCR; TCRdb keeps in-frame clones, though not all of them. The DNA was the basis for D and trimming; V, J and clone size are from that table. The sample has some 53,000 clones, about nine tenths seen once. CDR1 is SQVTM and CDR2 is ANQGSEA in the germline V gene. Trimming removed 4 bases at V and 2 bases at J, with 11 bases between. This CDR3 has 13 residues. Sequenced input: peripheral blood. The chain recombines TRBV29-1 with TRBJ2-5; unclear D gene. This clonotype was sampled from a man between 65 and 85 years old with acute or convalescent COVID-19. CDR3 in DNA: TGCAGCGTTGTGCTACCAGGTCAAGAGACCCAGTACTTC. Its translation is CSVVLPGQETQYF. The whole variable domain, remainder taken from reference TRBV29-1 and TRBJ2-5, is SAVISQKPSRDICQRGTSLTIQCQVDSQVTMMFWYRQQPGQSLTLIATANQGSEATYESGFVIDKFPISRPNLTFSTLTVSNMSPEDSSIYLCSVVLPGQETQYFGPGTRLLVL.